Listed below are T cell receptor beta chains from one sample, sequenced in a study of blood T cell repertoires in COVID-19. Only in-frame clones appear in the TCRdb table, and some are missing; sequencing was by immunoSEQ multiplex PCR. The data show under 200,000 clones, 87% seen once. What was sequenced was peripheral blood. Receptor source: a man aged 55 to 70 with active or convalescent COVID-19. Each CDR3 is given with its conserved first and last residue. The D gene is left open where the match is weak. Size is stated for part of the rows, as once, few or many counts, or as a class when the clone is expanded.

v_gene: TRBV6-5
abundance: few
d_gene: TRBD1
len: 13
j_gene: TRBJ1-2
CDR3aa: CASSPDRGYGYTF
CDR3nt: TGTGCCAGCAGCCCGGACAGGGGATATGGCTACACCTTC

v_gene: TRBV7-9
abundance: .
d_gene: TRBD1
len: 15
j_gene: TRBJ1-5
CDR3aa: CASSPGTGFNQPQHF
CDR3nt: TGTGCCAGCAGCCCCGGGACAGGGTTTAATCAGCCCCAGCATTTT

v_gene: TRBV19
abundance: .
d_gene: .
len: 14
j_gene: TRBJ1-1
CDR3aa: CASSPYLPGTEAFF
CDR3nt: TGTGCCAGTAGTCCTTATTTACCCGGGACTGAAGCTTTCTTT

v_gene: TRBV3-1/TRBV3-2
abundance: .
d_gene: TRBD1
len: 13
j_gene: TRBJ1-2
CDR3aa: CASSPGTGAGYTF
CDR3nt: TGTGCCAGCAGCCCCGGGACAGGGGCTGGCTACACCTTC

v_gene: TRBV5-8
abundance: .
d_gene: .
len: 15
j_gene: TRBJ1-2
CDR3aa: CASSLVAEMIYGYTF
CDR3nt: TGTGCCAGCAGCTTGGTCGCCGAGATGATTTATGGCTACACCTTC

v_gene: TRBV5-1
abundance: .
d_gene: TRBD1
len: 15
j_gene: TRBJ1-2
CDR3aa: CASSFRDSDNYGYTF
CDR3nt: TGCGCCAGCAGCTTCCGGGACAGTGATAACTATGGCTACACCTTC

v_gene: TRBV5-1
abundance: .
d_gene: TRBD1
len: 18
j_gene: TRBJ1-6
CDR3aa: CASSQTGFPSSYNSPLHF
CDR3nt: TGCGCCAGCAGCCAGACAGGGTTTCCGAGCTCCTATAATTCACCCCTCCACTTT

v_gene: TRBV6-1
abundance: .
d_gene: TRBD1
len: 15
j_gene: TRBJ1-1
CDR3aa: CASSEPGQGGPEAFF
CDR3nt: TGTGCCAGCAGTGAACCTGGACAGGGGGGCCCTGAAGCTTTCTTT

v_gene: TRBV5-1
abundance: once
d_gene: .
len: 14
j_gene: TRBJ1-2
CDR3aa: CASSPPLPGYGYTF
CDR3nt: TGCGCCAGCAGCCCTCCCCTCCCAGGCTATGGCTACACCTTC

v_gene: TRBV30
abundance: .
d_gene: TRBD2
len: 13
j_gene: TRBJ2-1
CDR3aa: CAWTSGVYNEQFF
CDR3nt: TGTGCCTGGACTAGCGGGGTTTACAATGAGCAGTTCTTC

v_gene: TRBV6-5
abundance: .
d_gene: .
len: 15
j_gene: TRBJ1-4
CDR3aa: CASNNRAATNEKLFF
CDR3nt: TGTGCCAGTAATAACAGGGCCGCTACTAATGAAAAACTGTTTTTT

v_gene: TRBV7-6
abundance: .
d_gene: .
len: 14
j_gene: TRBJ2-3
CDR3aa: CASSEEGTTDTQYF
CDR3nt: TGTGCCAGCAGCGAGGAGGGAACAACAGATACGCAGTATTTT

v_gene: TRBV18
abundance: .
d_gene: .
len: 15
j_gene: TRBJ2-1
CDR3aa: CASSLTRQGSNEQFF
CDR3nt: TGTGCCAGCTCATTGACGAGGCAGGGAAGCAATGAGCAGTTCTTC

v_gene: TRBV9
abundance: .
d_gene: .
len: 14
j_gene: TRBJ2-5
CDR3aa: CASSVHSGGETQYF
CDR3nt: TGTGCCAGCAGCGTCCATAGCGGAGGCGAGACCCAGTACTTC

v_gene: TRBV18
abundance: .
d_gene: .
len: 13
j_gene: TRBJ2-7
CDR3aa: CASSRQDKGEQYF
CDR3nt: TGTGCCAGCTCCCGACAGGATAAAGGCGAGCAGTACTTC

v_gene: TRBV3-1/TRBV3-2
abundance: .
d_gene: TRBD1
len: 15
j_gene: TRBJ2-7
CDR3aa: CASSQQTRKQGEQYF
CDR3nt: TGTGCCAGCAGCCAACAAACCAGAAAACAGGGGGAGCAGTACTTC

v_gene: TRBV4-1
abundance: .
d_gene: .
len: 14
j_gene: TRBJ1-2
CDR3aa: CASSLRTETYGYTF
CDR3nt: TGCGCCAGCAGCCTAAGGACAGAGACCTATGGCTACACCTTC

v_gene: TRBV24-1
abundance: .
d_gene: TRBD1
len: 14
j_gene: TRBJ2-5
CDR3aa: CATSDRTGSETQYF
CDR3nt: TGTGCCACCAGTGATCGGACAGGCTCGGAGACCCAGTACTTC

v_gene: TRBV11-2
abundance: few
d_gene: .
len: 16
j_gene: TRBJ2-5
CDR3aa: CASSPRAGLTRETQYF
CDR3nt: TGTGCCAGCAGCCCTCGGGCAGGGTTGACACGAGAGACCCAGTACTTC

v_gene: TRBV19
abundance: .
d_gene: .
len: 16
j_gene: TRBJ1-4
CDR3aa: CASSIGGAGDGEKLFF
CDR3nt: TGTGCCAGTAGTATAGGTGGGGCAGGCGATGGTGAAAAACTGTTTTTT

v_gene: TRBV6-1
abundance: .
d_gene: .
len: 12
j_gene: TRBJ1-1
CDR3aa: CASSEHRTEAFF
CDR3nt: TGTGCCAGCAGTGAACATCGGACTGAAGCTTTCTTT

v_gene: TRBV6-5
abundance: .
d_gene: TRBD1
len: 13
j_gene: TRBJ1-4
CDR3aa: CASKDGGTGKLFF
CDR3nt: TGTGCCAGCAAGGATGGAGGGACAGGAAAACTGTTTTTT

v_gene: TRBV15
abundance: .
d_gene: .
len: 13
j_gene: TRBJ2-1
CDR3aa: CATRGTAYNEQFF
CDR3nt: TGTGCCACCCGCGGGACAGCATACAATGAGCAGTTCTTC

v_gene: TRBV7-9
abundance: .
d_gene: .
len: 17
j_gene: TRBJ1-2
CDR3aa: CASSLGASDSFNYGYTF
CDR3nt: TGTGCCAGCAGCTTAGGGGCGAGTGACAGCTTTAACTATGGCTACACCTTC

v_gene: TRBV10-3
abundance: .
d_gene: .
len: 14
j_gene: TRBJ1-5
CDR3aa: CAISVDRSNQPQHF
CDR3nt: TGTGCCATCAGTGTCGACAGGAGCAATCAGCCCCAGCATTTT

v_gene: TRBV5-6
abundance: .
d_gene: .
len: 14
j_gene: TRBJ2-5
CDR3aa: CASSLGSSKETQYF
CDR3nt: TGTGCCAGCAGCTTGGGCAGTTCGAAAGAGACCCAGTACTTC

v_gene: TRBV29-1
abundance: .
d_gene: .
len: 13
j_gene: TRBJ2-6
CDR3aa: CSVHWSGANVLTF
CDR3nt: TGCAGCGTTCACTGGTCTGGGGCCAACGTCCTGACTTTC

v_gene: TRBV5-4
abundance: .
d_gene: .
len: 14
j_gene: TRBJ1-2
CDR3aa: CASSLGRGFPGYTF
CDR3nt: TGTGCCAGCAGCTTGGGGCGAGGGTTCCCAGGCTACACCTTC

v_gene: TRBV6-5
abundance: medium-sized
d_gene: TRBD1
len: 15
j_gene: TRBJ1-2
CDR3aa: CASSKKTGAVYGYTF
CDR3nt: TGTGCCAGCAGTAAAAAGACAGGGGCCGTCTATGGCTACACCTTC

v_gene: TRBV19
abundance: .
d_gene: TRBD2
len: 15
j_gene: TRBJ2-5
CDR3aa: CASSIVTSGGETQYF
CDR3nt: TGTGCCAGTAGTATAGTAACTAGCGGGGGTGAGACCCAGTACTTC

v_gene: TRBV5-6
abundance: .
d_gene: TRBD1
len: 18
j_gene: TRBJ2-5
CDR3aa: CASSFYRGTGYRLETQYF
CDR3nt: TGTGCCAGCAGCTTTTATCGAGGGACAGGGTACAGGCTAGAGACCCAGTACTTC

v_gene: TRBV27
abundance: .
d_gene: TRBD1
len: 14
j_gene: TRBJ1-1
CDR3aa: CASRQRQGWTEAFF
CDR3nt: TGTGCCAGCAGGCAACGACAGGGGTGGACTGAAGCTTTCTTT